This T cell receptor (beta chain) stems from a study of early T cells in non-severe SARS-CoV-2 infection. TCRdb used MiXCR to reprocess the 5' RACE reads, holding one entry per CDR3 protein. The table includes approximately 66,000 distinct CDR3 sequences, approximately 12% detected once. The sequence came from an adult who was a healthcare worker with PCR-confirmed SARS-CoV-2 infection or an uninfected control (not recorded which). The donor label of this sample is uncertain. The sample consisted of whole blood, taken at baseline.

CDR3 DNA sequence: TGTGCCAGCAGCGAGCGGACCCCTCAAGAGACCCAGTACTTC. Residues: CASSERTPQETQYF. This sequence joins TRBV27 and TRBJ2-5; weak D call: TRBD2 (5 bases). The CDR3 runs 14 residues. Germline loops: CDR1 MNHEY, CDR2 SMNVEV (reference sequence). Trimming left V 6 bases short and J 2 bases short, with 13 bases between.